The rows below give T cell receptor beta chains drawn from one sample of a study of shared T cell receptors in the human thymus. Data came from immunoSEQ multiplex PCR; TCRdb stores just in-frame clones and leaves some out. The repertoire holds some 760,000 clones, with roughly 88% as singletons. These data also featured in a second study, about human thymus T cells.

The sample taken for sequencing was thymocytes. These receptors were taken from a girl under two years old with a congenital heart defect. Both conserved end residues are part of each CDR3. Fields, in order: J gene, clone size, D gene, V gene, CDR3 protein, CDR3 DNA. The D gene is left open where the match is weak. Clone size, where shown, is once, few, many, or a class for clones that have expanded.

>TRBJ2-3|-|TRBD2|TRBV14
CASSQNFGGDTQYF
TGTGCCAGCAGCCAAAACTTCGGGGGGGATACGCAGTATTTT
>TRBJ2-4|-|-|TRBV27
CASSLVGHIAKNIQYF
TGTGCCAGCAGTTTAGTTGGACACATAGCCAAAAACATTCAGTACTTC
>TRBJ1-2|-|TRBD1|TRBV4-1
CASSRAPAGQSDYGYTF
TGCGCCAGCAGCCGAGCGCCCGCGGGACAGTCGGACTATGGCTACACCTTC
>TRBJ2-3|-|-|TRBV7-3
CASSSGIPDTQYF
TGTGCCAGCAGCTCAGGGATCCCAGATACGCAGTATTTT
>TRBJ2-6|once|TRBD2|TRBV28
CASTPLAGLSRTGANVLTF
TGTGCCAGCACCCCCTTAGCGGGGCTATCAAGGACTGGGGCCAACGTCCTGACTTTC
>TRBJ1-1|-|-|TRBV11-3
CASSLGSKGGLGEAFF
TGTGCCAGCAGCTTAGGGAGCAAGGGGGGGCTTGGTGAAGCTTTCTTT
>TRBJ2-2|-|TRBD1|TRBV29-1
CSVSESTGPAGELFF
TGCAGCGTTTCCGAGTCGACAGGGCCAGCCGGGGAGCTGTTTTTT
>TRBJ2-7|-|TRBD2|TRBV7-6
CASSKVAGPSYEQYF
TGTGCCAGCAGCAAGGTAGCGGGTCCCTCCTACGAGCAGTACTTC
>TRBJ2-1|-|TRBD1|TRBV4-1
CASSQTGHPYNEQFF
TGCGCCAGCAGCCAGACAGGGCACCCCTACAATGAGCAGTTCTTC
>TRBJ1-2|-|TRBD1|TRBV10-3
CAISLDRENYGYTF
TGTGCCATCAGTTTGGACAGGGAGAACTATGGCTACACCTTC
>TRBJ1-3|-|TRBD1|TRBV30
CAWKGQGGGNTIYF
TGTGCCTGGAAGGGACAGGGCGGAGGAAACACCATATATTTT
>TRBJ2-3|-|TRBD1|TRBV9
CASSGDRVDTQYF
TGTGCCAGCAGCGGGGACAGGGTGGATACGCAGTATTTT
>TRBJ2-7|-|-|TRBV18
CASSAAGTAFYEQYF
TGTGCCAGCTCTGCCGCGGGGACTGCCTTTTACGAGCAGTACTTC
>TRBJ2-7|-|-|TRBV10-3
CAISESGVRSYEQYF
TGTGCCATCAGTGAGTCAGGGGTCCGCTCCTACGAGCAGTACTTC
>TRBJ2-7|-|-|TRBV6-1
CASRWGQGSYEQYF
TGTGCCAGCAGGTGGGGGCAGGGGTCCTACGAGCAGTACTTC
>TRBJ1-1|-|TRBD1|TRBV6-5
CASSFRGQDTEAFF
TGTGCCAGCAGTTTCAGGGGACAGGACACTGAAGCTTTCTTT
>TRBJ2-7|-|-|TRBV15
CATSRETEGLYEQYF
TGTGCCACCAGCAGAGAGACGGAGGGACTCTACGAGCAGTACTTC
>TRBJ2-3|-|-|TRBV5-4
CASSLGVGGRGTDTQYF
TGTGCCAGCAGCCTGGGGGTAGGGGGCCGGGGGACAGATACGCAGTATTTT
>TRBJ2-1|-|-|TRBV6-5
CASSFDAGSYNEQFF
TGTGCCAGCAGCTTCGACGCGGGATCCTACAATGAGCAGTTCTTC
>TRBJ1-1|-|-|TRBV14
CASLPPRKVANTEAFF
TGTGCCAGCCTCCCCCCGAGGAAGGTCGCGAACACTGAAGCTTTCTTT
>TRBJ1-2|once|-|TRBV7-4
CASSLETSRYGYTF
TGTGCCAGCAGCTTAGAGACAAGCAGATATGGCTACACCTTC
>TRBJ1-4|-|TRBD1|TRBV5-4
CASSGTSGTGGSNEKLFF
TGTGCCAGCAGCGGGACTTCGGGGACAGGGGGTTCTAATGAAAAACTGTTTTTT
>TRBJ2-5|-|-|TRBV29-1
CSAPGALRQETQYF
TGCAGCGCCCCAGGGGCCCTTAGGCAAGAGACCCAGTACTTC
>TRBJ2-7|-|-|TRBV5-6
CASSSLDLGDGRPYEQYF
TGTGCCAGCAGCTCCCTCGACCTGGGGGACGGGAGACCCTACGAGCAGTACTTC
>TRBJ1-2|few|TRBD1|TRBV7-9
CASSLGRDSPINYGYTF
TGTGCCAGCAGCTTAGGTCGGGACAGCCCGATTAACTATGGCTACACCTTC
>TRBJ1-1|-|-|TRBV6-4
CASSAGNGPANTEAFF
TGTGCCAGCAGTGCCGGGAATGGCCCTGCCAACACTGAAGCTTTCTTT
>TRBJ2-5|few|TRBD2|TRBV5-1
CASSLALAGLKETQYF
TGCGCCAGCAGCTTGGCGCTAGCGGGCCTAAAAGAGACCCAGTACTTC
>TRBJ1-4|-|TRBD1|TRBV18
CASSRDSSLQKLFF
TGTGCCAGCTCACGGGACAGCTCACTACAAAAACTGTTTTTT
>TRBJ1-4|once|-|TRBV7-9
CASSLRQTATNEKLFF
TGTGCCAGCAGCCTTCGACAGACTGCAACTAATGAAAAACTGTTTTTT
>TRBJ2-3|-|-|TRBV28
CASNWSGTSSTDTQYF
TGTGCCAGCAATTGGAGCGGAACCTCTAGCACAGATACGCAGTATTTT
>TRBJ2-7|-|-|TRBV27
CASSRHDPRVVTYEQYF
TGTGCCAGCAGCCGGCATGACCCCAGGGTTGTTACTTACGAGCAGTACTTC
>TRBJ1-2|-|-|TRBV6-1
CASSGIYGVRDYGYTF
TGTGCCAGCAGTGGTATCTACGGGGTAAGGGACTATGGCTACACCTTC
>TRBJ2-5|once|-|TRBV15
CATSRKQGNPLQETQYF
TGTGCCACCAGCAGGAAACAGGGAAATCCCTTACAAGAGACCCAGTACTTC
>TRBJ2-7|once|-|TRBV5-6
CASSLLGVAPYEQYF
TGTGCCAGCAGCTTGTTGGGAGTGGCACCTTACGAGCAGTACTTC
>TRBJ1-1|-|-|TRBV7-8
CASSLAQSFGGTEAFF
TGTGCCAGCAGCTTAGCGCAATCGTTTGGCGGCACTGAAGCTTTCTTT
>TRBJ1-2|few|TRBD1|TRBV7-9
CASSSETTGVTYGYTF
TGTGCCAGCAGCTCCGAAACGACAGGGGTGACATATGGCTACACCTTC
>TRBJ2-2|-|-|TRBV14
CASSQETGLENTGELFF
TGTGCCAGCAGCCAAGAAACAGGATTAGAGAACACCGGGGAGCTGTTTTTT
>TRBJ1-6|-|TRBD1|TRBV9
CASSPRQQGRRNSPLHF
TGTGCCAGCAGCCCGCGTCAACAGGGGAGGCGTAATTCACCCCTCCACTTT
>TRBJ1-2|-|-|TRBV18
CASSPRVCYGYTF
TGTGCCAGCTCACCCAGGGTGTGCTATGGCTACACCTTC